These T cell receptor beta chains were read from a single sample in a study of CD4 T cells in relation to SARS-CoV-2 and coronaviruses. These receptors are not linked to any known antigen. Using immunoSEQ multiplex PCR, the repertoire was profiled, and TCRdb retains in-frame clones only, with some absent. The table lists about 18,000 clones, around 81% of them singletons. Sample: CD4+ T cells from PBMCs, cultured in vitro. These receptors were obtained from a human donor in good health. The conserved cysteine and the conserved F or W are not part of the CDR3 here. Each record gives: V gene, J gene, CDR3 protein.

v_gene: TRBV7-8
j_gene: TRBJ1-2
CDR3aa: ASSQVSGTALYGYT

v_gene: TRBV5-1
j_gene: TRBJ2-2
CDR3aa: ASSWRASSSAELF

v_gene: TRBV5-1
j_gene: TRBJ2-2
CDR3aa: ASSLARLVRNTGELF

v_gene: TRBV4-1
j_gene: TRBJ2-7
CDR3aa: ASSQDRVREREQY

v_gene: TRBV5-1
j_gene: TRBJ1-2
CDR3aa: ASSLTGDYGYT

v_gene: TRBV3-1/TRBV3-2
j_gene: TRBJ2-5
CDR3aa: ASSPTGEETQY

v_gene: TRBV7-2
j_gene: TRBJ2-1
CDR3aa: ASSGGLASYNEQF

v_gene: TRBV19
j_gene: TRBJ1-1
CDR3aa: ASSIAGGGNTEAF

v_gene: TRBV7-9
j_gene: TRBJ1-2
CDR3aa: ASSLGDRDGYT

v_gene: TRBV3-1/TRBV3-2
j_gene: TRBJ2-7
CDR3aa: ASSQVSYEQY

v_gene: TRBV4-1
j_gene: TRBJ1-2
CDR3aa: ASSPGIPRRGYGYT

v_gene: TRBV5-4
j_gene: TRBJ2-7
CDR3aa: ASSHPRQGDSYEQY

v_gene: TRBV27
j_gene: TRBJ2-7
CDR3aa: ASSLQVQGAYEQY

v_gene: TRBV5-1
j_gene: TRBJ2-2
CDR3aa: ASSLTGLGTGELF

v_gene: TRBV6-1
j_gene: TRBJ2-3
CDR3aa: ASSEVGGVVGTQY

v_gene: TRBV28
j_gene: TRBJ1-6
CDR3aa: ASQVLAASRNSPLH

v_gene: TRBV6-5
j_gene: TRBJ1-1
CDR3aa: ATSGQGTEAF

v_gene: TRBV5-6
j_gene: TRBJ1-2
CDR3aa: ASSLTENYGYT

v_gene: TRBV30
j_gene: TRBJ1-3
CDR3aa: AWSPTNSGNTIY

v_gene: TRBV7-2
j_gene: TRBJ2-1
CDR3aa: ASSYIGGRQF

v_gene: TRBV6-5
j_gene: TRBJ2-7
CDR3aa: ASRDSRAPYEQY

v_gene: TRBV7-8
j_gene: TRBJ2-7
CDR3aa: ATRDRERYEQY

v_gene: TRBV5-6
j_gene: TRBJ2-1
CDR3aa: ASSLWDRGYNEQF

v_gene: TRBV6-5
j_gene: TRBJ2-7
CDR3aa: ASSYKAEGYEQY

v_gene: TRBV9
j_gene: TRBJ2-1
CDR3aa: ASSVRQASYNEQF

v_gene: TRBV30
j_gene: TRBJ1-5
CDR3aa: AWSNPGNQPQH

v_gene: TRBV10-3
j_gene: TRBJ1-2
CDR3aa: AISEWGGNYGYT

v_gene: TRBV3-1/TRBV3-2
j_gene: TRBJ2-5
CDR3aa: ASSLRVSQETQY

v_gene: TRBV27
j_gene: TRBJ1-3
CDR3aa: ASRGQGSGNTIY

v_gene: TRBV2
j_gene: TRBJ2-5
CDR3aa: ASSEAGRGQETQY

v_gene: TRBV5-8
j_gene: TRBJ1-4
CDR3aa: ASSLGTGTEEKLF

v_gene: TRBV2
j_gene: TRBJ1-3
CDR3aa: ASSIQAARGNTIY

v_gene: TRBV7-9
j_gene: TRBJ1-2
CDR3aa: ASSGQLNYGYT

v_gene: TRBV6-6
j_gene: TRBJ1-3
CDR3aa: ASSYTGDYSGNTIY

v_gene: TRBV5-1
j_gene: TRBJ1-6
CDR3aa: ASSLESSRNSPLH

v_gene: TRBV5-4
j_gene: TRBJ2-4
CDR3aa: ASSFKEGAKNIQY

v_gene: TRBV6-5
j_gene: TRBJ2-7
CDR3aa: ASTEALAGSYEQY

v_gene: TRBV5-4
j_gene: TRBJ1-1
CDR3aa: ASSLKGGNTEAF

v_gene: TRBV12-3/TRBV12-4
j_gene: TRBJ2-7
CDR3aa: ASSLEGARGY

v_gene: TRBV5-4
j_gene: TRBJ1-1
CDR3aa: ASSGTTGGGGTEAF

v_gene: TRBV3-1/TRBV3-2
j_gene: TRBJ2-7
CDR3aa: ASSRGQGADEQY

v_gene: TRBV7-9
j_gene: TRBJ1-4
CDR3aa: ASSLSEPGEKLF

v_gene: TRBV7-8
j_gene: TRBJ2-1
CDR3aa: ASSLNRLAGVRNEQF

v_gene: TRBV2
j_gene: TRBJ2-3
CDR3aa: ASSGATASTDTQY

v_gene: TRBV10-3
j_gene: TRBJ2-2
CDR3aa: AISEMTASTGELF

v_gene: TRBV7-6
j_gene: TRBJ2-2
CDR3aa: ASSPKTEGTGELF

v_gene: TRBV19
j_gene: TRBJ1-2
CDR3aa: ASSTDRVGGYT

v_gene: TRBV7-9
j_gene: TRBJ1-4
CDR3aa: ASSLGLGPNEKLF

v_gene: TRBV10-3
j_gene: TRBJ2-5
CDR3aa: AISEWGEETQY

v_gene: TRBV7-2
j_gene: TRBJ2-7
CDR3aa: ASSLYGSSHEQY

v_gene: TRBV10-3
j_gene: TRBJ2-7
CDR3aa: AISDLTSGRLYEQY

v_gene: TRBV6-1
j_gene: TRBJ2-3
CDR3aa: ASSEQLAGDTQY

v_gene: TRBV7-9
j_gene: TRBJ1-5
CDR3aa: ASSPTPQQSQPQH

v_gene: TRBV7-2
j_gene: TRBJ1-1
CDR3aa: ASATSWGTGENTEAF

v_gene: TRBV4-2
j_gene: TRBJ2-4
CDR3aa: ASSQAQGAKNIQY

v_gene: TRBV6-5
j_gene: TRBJ1-6
CDR3aa: ASLQGAFSPLH

v_gene: TRBV13
j_gene: TRBJ2-1
CDR3aa: ASSLLTYRLAASEQF

v_gene: TRBV4-1
j_gene: TRBJ2-5
CDR3aa: ASSRQDSFRETQY